This T cell receptor (beta chain) was captured in a study of response to subunit inactivated influenza vaccine. Study-wide findings and caveats: It was suggested by the authors that few new T cells are recruited by each seasonal influenza vaccination.

This clonotype was observed a handful of times. No antigen is known for it. The V gene's germline CDR1 is MNHEY and CDR2 SVGAGI. The CDR3 is 14 amino acids. V was shortened by 0 bases and J by 16 bases, with 19 bases between the two germline ends. TCRdb re-derived calls from the RT-PCR reads in MiXCR, one entry per CDR3 protein. The sample contains 500,000 or so distinct CDR3 sequences, about 15% of which appear only once. The chain combines TRBV6-5 with TRBJ2-1; TRBD1 might be the D (5 bases). The sample was CD4+ T cells sorted from PBMCs, taken approximately 25 months after vaccination. The sequence was collected from a man between 50 and 69 years old who received an inactivated influenza vaccine. In nucleotides, the CDR3 is TGTGCCAGCAGTTACTCAAGTTATGAACACGGACATTTCTTC. It yields the protein CASSYSSYEHGHFF.